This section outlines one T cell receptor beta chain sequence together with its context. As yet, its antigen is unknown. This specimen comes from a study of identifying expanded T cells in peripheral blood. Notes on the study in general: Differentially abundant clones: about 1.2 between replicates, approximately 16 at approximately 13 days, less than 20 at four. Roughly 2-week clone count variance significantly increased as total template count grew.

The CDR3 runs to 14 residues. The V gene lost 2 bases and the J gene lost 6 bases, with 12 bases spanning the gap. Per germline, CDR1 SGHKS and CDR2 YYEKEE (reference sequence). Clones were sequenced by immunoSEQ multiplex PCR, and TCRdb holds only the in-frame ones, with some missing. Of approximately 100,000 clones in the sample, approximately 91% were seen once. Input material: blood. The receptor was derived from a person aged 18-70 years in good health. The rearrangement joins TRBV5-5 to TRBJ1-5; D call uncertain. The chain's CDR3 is CASSLGQDPQPQHF. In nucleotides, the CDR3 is TGTGCCAGCAGCTTAGGGCAGGACCCTCAGCCCCAGCATTTT.